This paragraph covers one TCR beta chain sequence. Its antigen is still unknown. The donors (healthy individuals) were bone marrow donors. The CDR3 contains 14 residues. Trimming cost V 5 bases and J 3 bases; bases outside gene matches: 4. Germline loops: CDR1 ENHRY, CDR2 SYGVKD. PCR was performed using 60 Vbeta and 13 Jbeta primers. The data were produced by immunoSEQ multiplex PCR, yet TCRdb's version contains in-frame clones alone and is incomplete. Found here are roughly 120,000 clones, 55% to 80% of them singletons; the top ten hold 2.2%. These data belong to a study of cytomegalovirus exposure and HLA in healthy donors. Looking at the study overall: Falling in the Caucasian-associated ancestry cluster were about four fifths of under 500 genotyped donors.

Study results and limitations: A later analysis showed that HLA-associated TCR beta chains had undergone more clonal expansion than equally common others. A later analysis linked a missense variant in DCLRE1C to the trimming of TCR beta V and J genes.

The sample was PBMCs. This rearrangement joins TRBV10-3 to TRBJ2-5; TRBD1 matches 9 bases. The source of this sequence is a woman in her twenties or thirties in good health and CMV-seronegative. The CDR3 bases are TGTGCCATCAGTCAGCGGGACAGGGAAGAGACCCAGTACTTC. Translated: CAISQRDREETQYF.